These T cell receptor beta chains were read from a single sample in a study of Ad26.COV2.S vaccination and SARS-CoV-2 variants. Method: immunoSEQ multiplex PCR; TCRdb's copy keeps in-frame clones and lacks some. The sample lists 290,000 or so clones, 87% occurring once. Source: peripheral blood, taken in a trial of Ad26.COV2.S vaccine versus placebo. These receptors were collected from a person aged 18 to 59 who received the Ad26.COV2.S COVID-19 vaccine or a placebo. Each CDR3 is given with its conserved first and last residue. Each record gives: CDR3 protein, V gene, J gene.

CDR3aa: CASSPGGSSYNEQFF
v_gene: TRBV11-2
j_gene: TRBJ2-1

CDR3aa: CACEGRRETQYF
v_gene: TRBV30
j_gene: TRBJ2-5

CDR3aa: CASSSQGKLGPQHF
v_gene: TRBV6-5
j_gene: TRBJ1-5

CDR3aa: CASSRQGRGYEQYF
v_gene: TRBV27
j_gene: TRBJ2-7

CDR3aa: CASSPGTSGRANTQYF
v_gene: TRBV4-2
j_gene: TRBJ2-3

CDR3aa: CAGWDRGNSPLHF
v_gene: TRBV30
j_gene: TRBJ1-6

CDR3aa: CASSLGPSEETQYF
v_gene: TRBV13
j_gene: TRBJ2-5

CDR3aa: CASSQEVVGTEAFF
v_gene: TRBV3-1/TRBV3-2
j_gene: TRBJ1-1

CDR3aa: CASSEGESHTEAFF
v_gene: TRBV6-1
j_gene: TRBJ1-1

CDR3aa: CASSIDGINEKLFF
v_gene: TRBV5-1
j_gene: TRBJ1-4

CDR3aa: CASSQEAIREAFF
v_gene: TRBV4-1
j_gene: TRBJ1-1

CDR3aa: CSASTTRVVMGGYTF
v_gene: TRBV20-1
j_gene: TRBJ1-2

CDR3aa: CASSPQPGLYGYTF
v_gene: TRBV28
j_gene: TRBJ1-2

CDR3aa: CASSFRSGGRNTGELFF
v_gene: TRBV7-9
j_gene: TRBJ2-2

CDR3aa: CASSPNRGQNTGELFF
v_gene: TRBV5-6
j_gene: TRBJ2-2

CDR3aa: CASSLGTNTEAFF
v_gene: TRBV7-9
j_gene: TRBJ1-1

CDR3aa: CASSIQVQETQYF
v_gene: TRBV19
j_gene: TRBJ2-5

CDR3aa: CASSGTDRGLGIYGYTF
v_gene: TRBV7-9
j_gene: TRBJ1-2

CDR3aa: CASSGGGLDEQFF
v_gene: TRBV5-1
j_gene: TRBJ2-1

CDR3aa: CASGVTEAFF
v_gene: TRBV12-5
j_gene: TRBJ1-1

CDR3aa: CASGLGIRIAGGADTQYF
v_gene: TRBV12-5
j_gene: TRBJ2-3

CDR3aa: CASSLLASTTGELFF
v_gene: TRBV5-1
j_gene: TRBJ2-2

CDR3aa: CASSIRGGRETQYF
v_gene: TRBV7-6
j_gene: TRBJ2-5

CDR3aa: CASSKETNTGELFF
v_gene: TRBV21-1
j_gene: TRBJ2-2

CDR3aa: CASSYQQGSRYGYTF
v_gene: TRBV6-2/TRBV6-3
j_gene: TRBJ1-2

CDR3aa: CASSQAGTGAYEQYF
v_gene: TRBV4-1
j_gene: TRBJ2-7

CDR3aa: CSASRTGVNTF
v_gene: TRBV20-1
j_gene: TRBJ1-2

CDR3aa: CASRGGGLRGYTF
v_gene: TRBV28
j_gene: TRBJ1-2

CDR3aa: CASSQRQGTTEAFF
v_gene: TRBV7-8
j_gene: TRBJ1-1

CDR3aa: CASSEMTASSGANVLTF
v_gene: TRBV2
j_gene: TRBJ2-6

CDR3aa: CASRGLRYGSEAFF
v_gene: TRBV25-1
j_gene: TRBJ1-1

CDR3aa: CASPGKVGEKLFF
v_gene: TRBV10-1
j_gene: TRBJ1-4

CDR3aa: CASSLGGRRTLLHF
v_gene: TRBV7-9
j_gene: TRBJ1-6

CDR3aa: CASDRWNTEAFF
v_gene: TRBV30
j_gene: TRBJ1-1

CDR3aa: CASSEPGGGETQYF
v_gene: TRBV5-1
j_gene: TRBJ2-5

CDR3aa: CASSTDRGNEQYF
v_gene: TRBV19
j_gene: TRBJ2-7

CDR3aa: CASSPRQVAFF
v_gene: TRBV28
j_gene: TRBJ1-1

CDR3aa: CASRSYSTGPTEQFF
v_gene: TRBV3-1/TRBV3-2
j_gene: TRBJ2-1

CDR3aa: CASSLGQPGNEQFF
v_gene: TRBV5-1
j_gene: TRBJ2-1